The 18 T cell receptor beta chains reported below all come from one sample, sequenced in a study of blood T cell repertoires in COVID-19. Clones were sequenced by immunoSEQ multiplex PCR, and TCRdb holds only the in-frame ones, with some missing. The table lists over 150,000 clones, approximately 80% of them singletons. Sequencing was done on a sample of peripheral blood. All receptors come from a woman in her sixties or seventies with COVID-19, enrolled during active disease.

CDR3 sequence (DNA): TGCGCCAGCTCTTCGATGACTAGCGGGGGGGCTCATGAGCAGTTCTTC. Translation: CASSSMTSGGAHEQFF. The chain recombines TRBV5-1 with TRBJ2-1, with 14 bases fitting TRBD2. The V gene's germline CDR1 is SGHRS and CDR2 YFSETQ. V dropped 7 bases and J dropped 8; count of bases not matched to a gene: 11. This CDR3 has 16 residues.

The V and J genes are TRBV27 and TRBJ1-2, with 8 nucleotides matching TRBD1. The V and J ends lost 2 bases and 8 bases, in that order; junction bases with no gene match: 4. The CDR3 loop spans 13 amino acids. Germline assignment: CDR1 MNHEY and CDR2 SMNVEV (reference sequence). CDR3 sequence reads: CASSLMTGVGYTF. CDR3 nucleotides: TGTGCCAGCAGTTTAATGACAGGGGTAGGCTACACCTTC.

The chain employs TRBV7-3 and TRBJ2-1; TRBD1 matches at 10 bases. Unmatched junction bases numbered 7, after V lost 0 bases and J lost 5 bases. Germline values: CDR1 SGHTA, CDR2 FQGTGA. The CDR3 has 17 amino acids. CDR3 residues: CASSLTRSGTGDNEQFF. DNA of the CDR3: TGTGCCAGCAGCTTAACACGATCCGGGACAGGGGACAATGAGCAGTTCTTC.

This clone was observed at least ten times. The chain employs TRBV18 and TRBJ1-5, with a possible D match to TRBD1 (6 bases). CDR1 is KGHSH, CDR2 LQKENI, per germline. Trimming pared 3 bases from V and 1 base from J, leaving 10 bases between. This CDR3 comprises 15 residues. CDR3 bases: TGTGCCAGCTCACCCGTAACAGGGAGCAATCAGCCCCAGCATTTT. Residues: CASSPVTGSNQPQHF.

J is TRBJ1-6 and V is TRBV5-1; D perhaps matches TRBD1 (6 bases). The ends were cut back, 6 bases at V and 7 bases at J, with 14 bases in the middle. The CDR3 has 14 residues. Per the germline V gene, CDR1 is SGHRS and CDR2 is YFSETQ. CDR3 protein: CASTSVTGNSPLHF. In nucleotides, the CDR3 is TGCGCCAGCACGTCGGTTACAGGGAATTCACCCCTCCACTTT.

The CDR3 is CASSSPLAGEGTDTQYF. CDR3 sequence (DNA): TGTGCCAGCAGCTCCCCTCTAGCGGGAGAAGGCACAGATACGCAGTATTTT. The genes are TRBV4-2 and TRBJ2-3, with TRBD2 identical over 10 bases. The CDR3 is made up of 17 amino acids. Germline V gene sequence: CDR1 LGHNA, CDR2 YNFKEQ. Trimming removed 5 bases from V and 1 base from J; junction bases left unmatched: 9.

This clone has only one observation. V gene TRBV19 combines with J gene TRBJ2-2; a weak D match, TRBD1 (5 bases). The germline V and J ends were trimmed by 5 bases and 0 bases, with 10 bases remaining between them. Germline V CDR1 and CDR2: LNHDA, SQIVND (reference sequence). The CDR3 is 15 residues long. The CDR3 protein is CASSPRAANTGELFF. The CDR3 DNA follows: TGTGCCAGTAGTCCCAGGGCTGCGAACACCGGGGAGCTGTTTTTT. The whole variable domain, filled in from reference TRBV19 and TRBJ2-2, reads DGGITQSPKYLFRKEGQNVTLSCEQNLNHDAMYWYRQDPGQGLRLIYYSQIVNDFQKGDIAEGYSVSREKKESFPLTVTSAQKNPTAFYLCASSPRAANTGELFFGEGSRLTVL.

As concerns this clone: Other DNA sequences from this sample encode an identical CDR3 as well. The chain joins TRBV6-7 to TRBJ2-1, with TRBD2 matching 8 bases. TRBV6-7 is an open reading frame, and its role is uncertain. The CDR3 length is 17 residues. Losses at the gene ends were 2 bases for V and 7 bases for J; bases not matched to a gene: 13. The CDR3: CASSYSPSGRAMNEQFF. CDR3 sequence (DNA): TGTGCCAGCAGTTACAGTCCAAGCGGGAGAGCCATGAATGAGCAGTTCTTC.

DNA of the CDR3: TGCGCCAGCAGCCTCGGACAGGGGGTGAATTACGAGCAGTACGTC. It is translated as CASSLGQGVNYEQYV. The chain uses TRBV10-1 and TRBJ2-7; TRBD1 matches 10 bases. Trimming at V came to 6 bases and at J to 4 bases, leaving 9 bases not matched to a gene. The CDR3 sequence is 15 residues long. CDR1 WNHNN and CDR2 SYGVQD come from the germline V gene (reference sequence).

The rearrangement uses TRBV27 and TRBJ2-1; 7 bases match TRBD2. This CDR3 has 13 amino acids. Trimming cost V 6 bases and J 4 bases; bases outside gene matches: 3. Germline V lookup: CDR1 MNHEY, CDR2 SMNVEV (reference sequence). In DNA form, the CDR3 reads TGTGCCAGCAGATCTAGCGGTTACAATGAGCAGTTCTTC. Protein: CASRSSGYNEQFF.

The chain links TRBV6-5 to TRBJ1-1, with TRBD1 matching 12 bases. Germline V gives CDR1 MNHEY, CDR2 SVGAGI. The CDR3 spans 15 residues. Losses at the gene ends were 3 bases for V and 6 bases for J; bases not matched to a gene: 5. The chain's CDR3 is CASSYWDRGRPEAFF. In DNA, the CDR3 is TGTGCCAGCAGTTATTGGGACAGGGGGCGCCCTGAAGCTTTCTTT.

This clone was picked up one time. This CDR3 is CASSRDINTGELFF. CDR3 coding DNA: TGTGCCAGCAGCCGGGACATAAACACCGGGGAGCTGTTTTTT. The chain has TRBV14 and TRBJ2-2; TRBD1 is a possible D gene (6 bases). V lost 4 bases to trimming and J lost 2 bases, with 8 bases between them. The CDR3 is 14 amino acids. Germline V gene lookup returns CDR1 SGHDN and CDR2 FVKESK.

The rearrangement uses TRBV4-1 and TRBJ1-3; D is unresolved. The germline gives CDR1 MGHRA, CDR2 YSYEKL. The CDR3 is made up of 16 amino acids. Trimming stripped 0 bases from V and 5 bases from J, with 14 bases between. CDR3 DNA: TGCGCCAGCAGCCAAGAGGGATTAGGAGGGAGAAACACCATATATTTT. This translates into CASSQEGLGGRNTIYF.

The chain is built from TRBV24-1 and TRBJ2-5, with a weak D call TRBD2 (5 bases). The CDR3 loop spans 15 amino acids. Looked up from germline, CDR1 is KGHDR and CDR2 is SFDVKD. Trimming shortened V by 3 bases and J by 5 bases, and 15 bases separated the two germline ends. CDR3 residues: CATSDPGQRRETQYF. Written as DNA, the CDR3 is TGTGCCACCAGTGATCCGGGCCAGCGGAGGGAGACCCAGTACTTC.

A note on this clone: Other DNA sequences in this specimen translate into the identical CDR3. This chain connects TRBV18 to TRBJ1-5; D possibly corresponds to TRBD1 (5 bases). CDR1 KGHSH and CDR2 LQKENI come from the germline V gene. The CDR3 consists of 13 residues. V shed 3 bases and J shed 7 bases, with 10 bases lying between them. CDR3 nucleotides: TGTGCCAGCTCACCCGGGGGTGGCCAGCCCCAGCATTTT. The encoded protein is CASSPGGGQPQHF.

This chain connects TRBV11-2 to TRBJ1-1; D might be TRBD1 (5 bases). V was shortened by 2 bases and J by 6 bases, with 13 bases between the two germline ends. Germline loops: CDR1 SGHAT, CDR2 FQNNGV. This CDR3 is built from 14 residues. The CDR3 nucleotides read TGTGCCAGCAGCTTACTTCAGGGAAGCGCTGAAGCTTTCTTT. Translated: CASSLLQGSAEAFF.

The rearrangement joins TRBV25-1 to TRBJ2-5, with D tentatively TRBD1 (6 bases). Per germline, CDR1 MGHDK and CDR2 SYGVNS. The CDR3 runs to 13 residues. Trimming removed 4 bases at V and 5 bases at J, with 11 bases between. CDR3 bases: TGTGCCAGCAGTGGCAAGCAGGGGGAGACCCAGTACTTC. Translated: CASSGKQGETQYF.

The V gene is TRBV2, the J gene TRBJ1-5, with TRBD1 matching over 9 bases. Germline CDR1 is SNHLY and CDR2 is FYNNEI. This CDR3 region has 15 residues. The J segment lost 1 base and the V segment lost 6 bases, leaving 4 bases of the junction unmatched. In DNA, the CDR3 is TGTGCCAGCAGCCTCGGACAGGGGAGCAATCAGCCCCAGCATTTT. Residues: CASSLGQGSNQPQHF.